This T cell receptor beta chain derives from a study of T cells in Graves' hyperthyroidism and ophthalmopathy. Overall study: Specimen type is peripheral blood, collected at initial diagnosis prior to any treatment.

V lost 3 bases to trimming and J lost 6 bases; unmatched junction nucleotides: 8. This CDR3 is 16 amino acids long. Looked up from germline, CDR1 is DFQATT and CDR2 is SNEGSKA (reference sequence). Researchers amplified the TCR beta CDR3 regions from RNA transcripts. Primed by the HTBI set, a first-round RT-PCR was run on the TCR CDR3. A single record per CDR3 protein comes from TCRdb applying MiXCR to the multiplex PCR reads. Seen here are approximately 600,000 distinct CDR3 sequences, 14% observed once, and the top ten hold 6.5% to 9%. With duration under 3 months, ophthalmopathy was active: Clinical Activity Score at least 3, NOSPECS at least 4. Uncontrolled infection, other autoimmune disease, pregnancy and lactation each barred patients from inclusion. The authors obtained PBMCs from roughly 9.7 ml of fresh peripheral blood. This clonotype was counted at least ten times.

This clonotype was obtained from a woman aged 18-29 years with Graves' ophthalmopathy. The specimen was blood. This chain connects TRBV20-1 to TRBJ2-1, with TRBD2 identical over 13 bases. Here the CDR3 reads CSARPITSGRVNEQFF. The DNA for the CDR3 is TGCAGTGCTAGGCCTATAACTAGCGGGAGGGTCAATGAGCAGTTCTTC.